The T cell receptor (beta chain) under discussion was sequenced for a study of OX40 agonist ivuxolimab in advanced cancers. Study at large: Every patient in dose escalation had hepatocellular carcinoma, melanoma, renal cell or head and neck cancer. Among those enrolled, mean age was approximately 60 years (range about 23 to 90) and 70% to 85% were male. Three patients, one with hepatocellular carcinoma and two with cutaneous melanoma, responded partially.

The assay was immunoSEQ multiplex PCR, and TCRdb's table has in-frame clones only and misses some. The sample records roughly 60,000 clones, 70% to 90% being singletons. The germline V and J ends were trimmed by 0 bases and 4 bases, with 10 bases remaining between them. Per germline, CDR1 SGHAT and CDR2 FQNNGV. The CDR3 totals 15 residues. This chain connects TRBV11-2 to TRBJ1-3, with D possibly being TRBD1 (5 bases). The source of this sequence is an adult with an advanced solid tumor such as melanoma, head and neck, liver or kidney cancer. The sample consisted of CD4+ or CD8+ T cells sorted from blood, taken in a trial of the OX40 agonist ivuxolimab. The DNA of the CDR3 is TGTGCCAGCAGCTTAGACGGGGGAGGAGGAAACACCATATATTTT. It yields the protein CASSLDGGGGNTIYF.